The subject of this entry is one T cell receptor (beta chain). This clone was recorded a few times. This clone's antigen is unknown. Base quality data are lacking; no much larger clone is found one base away. The data were obtained in a study of beta chain features in type 1 diabetes (dated by TCRdb to 2016 to 2019). Background on the whole study: Mean age, gender distribution, total cell number and subset yield were not different between patients and healthy donors. Regulatory and stem cell-like memory subsets were obtained from only 8 patients and about eight healthy donors, while naive and central memory subsets were obtained from all 30 or so donors. The study compared TCRB repertoires of sorted circulating CD4+ T cell subsets between recently diagnosed type 1 diabetes patients and matched healthy donors. A total of about 100,000,000 sorted cells were examined across all samples, and RNA yield correlated strongly with the number of cells per subset.

From each donor, a single peripheral blood sample of around 0.12 L on average was drawn into heparinised tubes. A BD FACSAria II and a panel including CD45RO, CCR7, CD25, CD127, CD95 and CD27 were used to sort naive, central memory, regulatory and stem cell-like memory CD4+ T cells. Every sorted population had a purity above 95%. PBMCs were isolated immediately by Lymphoprep density gradient centrifugation and stained directly without culture. To minimize batch effects, samples were stained and sorted in pairs, one healthy donor with one patient per experiment. From the cysteine up to the phenylalanine, the CDR3 has a length of 14 residues. Only the CDR3 DNA is retained, 42 bases long and in frame from the first base. Trimming removed 6 bases from V and 8 bases from J; the gene matches leave 8 bases unexplained. From a lookup of the germline V gene (reference sequence), CDR1 and CDR2 are LNHNV and YYDKDF.

The High Capacity cDNA Reverse Transcription Kit was used to reverse transcribe all of the isolated RNA, meaning that expressed TCRB transcripts were what got sequenced. Deep immunoSEQ sequencing was performed on naive, central memory and regulatory T cell samples, with an average of roughly 4 million total reads per sample. After sorted cells were lysed in RLT buffer, RNA was extracted with DNase-treated RNeasy Micro or Mini kits, with the choice depending on cell number. To prevent cross-contamination, every cell subset was processed on its own, while patient and healthy donor samples were processed together. The immunoSEQ multiplex PCR was used to amplify TCRB sequences from cDNA, yielding 87-bp fragments that span the CDR3 region. Sequencing of the amplicons was performed on the Illumina HiSeq platform. As for the authors' bioinformatics: Synthetic template baselines were used to correct PCR bias computationally, reads within Hamming distance 2 were collapsed, and singletons that could not be merged were discarded. Reads were aligned to IMGT to assign V, D and J genes, CDR3 length, and insertions or deletions at six rearrangement sites. Within each subset, clonotype counts were normalized to sorted cell number, after which true diversity and Gini coefficients were computed with the tcR R package. The overlap coefficient, calculated on TCRB nucleotide sequences, was used to measure repertoire sharing. TCRdb holds this immuneACCESS table with in-frame rearrangements only. Some clones are missing; in checked studies, unresolved V genes explain under half, and the rest has no known cause. Clonal size and the V and J genes are those of that table, whereas D and trimming came from the DNA. Recorded for this sample are around 150,000 clones; over 7.5% of them occurred a single time. The ten top clones hold about 0.6% of the sample.

The full study reports these points: Because the HLA sub-analyses included only small numbers of individuals, any influence of HLA type on TCRB rearrangement was left unresolved. At VDJ recombination sites, type 1 diabetes patients had fewer insertions and more deleted nucleotides, which implies abnormalities in thymic rearrangement. Naive, central memory and regulatory TCRB repertoires appeared to be more alike among patients than among healthy donors. In all four CD4+ subsets, TCRB CDR3 length was moderately but significantly shorter in type 1 diabetes patients. Shorter templates might be favored by PCR, yet because patient and control samples were amplified and corrected together, any such skew would affect both groups equally. Because cDNA rather than genomic DNA was sequenced, highly expressing activated cells could have been over-represented, although no difference in activation and CD3 levels was found between groups.

The TCR was taken from a man aged 18 to 30 in good health. The V gene is TRBV15 and the J gene is TRBJ2-4, with 9 bases in between that match TRBD2. Sequenced sample: central memory CD4+ T cells from blood. The nucleotide sequence reads TGTGCCACCAGGAGCGGGGGGCCGGTTGACATTCAGTACTTC. This yields the protein CATRSGGPVDIQYF.